This entry describes one T cell receptor beta chain. Its specific antigen is unknown. Per-nucleotide qualities are absent, and no much larger clonotype sits a single base away. The source of the sample is a study of cytotoxic CD8 clonotypes in ibrutinib-treated CLL (dated by TCRdb to about 2021). Context from the whole study: The cohort had 11 relapsed/refractory and some 15 treatment-naive patients; roughly 18 were IGHV unmutated. Of the approximately 90 participants in the trial, about two dozen had longitudinal samples available. Partial responses were observed in around 25 patients and complete responses in 2; after a median follow-up of around 68 months, remission was maintained in roughly 15 patients and progression was observed in approximately twelve. Response samples were obtained after a median of roughly 13 months of treatment, with a range of about 6 to 36 months. Cryopreserved peripheral blood mononuclear cells were collected at three points: before therapy, at response, and at either sustained remission or disease progression. Every remission and progressive disease sample was obtained while ibrutinib was still being received by the patients. On average, each sample yielded 255,043 productive templates and under 95,000 productive rearrangements. Results the study describes overall, beyond this receptor: Sampling times were not matched between patients in sustained remission and patients whose disease was progressing, and lymph node repertoires were not examined. At baseline, clonality was higher than in age-matched healthy donors and showed a strong correlation with circulating CD8+ T-cell counts. Public clonotypes were rare and either shrank or stayed stable during treatment, and the rise in clonality at ibrutinib response reflected expansion of private clonotypes. Clonality increased at ibrutinib response, stayed stable in sustained remission, and fell back toward baseline at progression.

The time point label here, explained by the study, means: less than 30 months on ibrutinib. For TCR beta library preparation, about 2 micrograms of genomic DNA was extracted from cryopreserved PBMCs. High-throughput TCR beta sequencing was performed on longitudinal blood samples from CLL patients receiving ibrutinib monotherapy. The patients took part in an open-label, single-center phase 2 trial of ibrutinib monotherapy. From the germline V gene (reference sequence), CDR1 is GTSNPN and CDR2 is SVGIG. Including cysteine and phenylalanine, the CDR3 has 14 amino acids. The sequence is cut down to CDR3 DNA, 42 bases in frame from base 1. Clipping removes 2 bases from V and 5 bases from J, with 7 as the unmatched junction base count. A MiSeq instrument was used for deep resolution sequencing, which targeted depths ranging from 1 in 1 million up to 1 in 200,000 T cells, with coverage averaging 10x for each clonotype. TCR beta libraries were generated with the immunoSEQ hsTCRB Kit. The published analysis was carried out like this. ImmunoSEQ Data Assistant and ImmunoSEQ Analyzer were used for data analysis, and V, D and J genes were assigned according to IMGT definitions. Clonality, with values ranging from 0 to 1, was calculated as one minus the normalized Shannon entropy of productive rearrangement frequencies. Public clonotype analysis was restricted to overrepresented clonotypes comprising at least 0.05% of each patient's repertoire. Some 14 age-matched healthy donor repertoires from immuneACCESS served as clonality controls. TCRdb limited this immuneACCESS table to in-frame rearrangements with V and J called. A share of clones is missing; checked studies link under half to unresolved V genes, and the rest is unexplained. D and trimming were read from the DNA, whereas the V and J calls and clone size are those reported in that table. This sample comprises approximately 100,000 clones, about 53% of them detected only once. The ten biggest clones cover around a third of the sample.

This TCR derives from a human donor with chronic lymphocytic leukemia. The specimen was PBMCs, collected after 24 months of ibrutinib treatment. The sequence joins TRBV30 to TRBJ2-7, with 9 bases matching TRBD1. The bases read TGTGCCTGGAGTCGGGACAGGGTGAAGGACGAGCAGTACTTC. Translated, this gives CAWSRDRVKDEQYF.